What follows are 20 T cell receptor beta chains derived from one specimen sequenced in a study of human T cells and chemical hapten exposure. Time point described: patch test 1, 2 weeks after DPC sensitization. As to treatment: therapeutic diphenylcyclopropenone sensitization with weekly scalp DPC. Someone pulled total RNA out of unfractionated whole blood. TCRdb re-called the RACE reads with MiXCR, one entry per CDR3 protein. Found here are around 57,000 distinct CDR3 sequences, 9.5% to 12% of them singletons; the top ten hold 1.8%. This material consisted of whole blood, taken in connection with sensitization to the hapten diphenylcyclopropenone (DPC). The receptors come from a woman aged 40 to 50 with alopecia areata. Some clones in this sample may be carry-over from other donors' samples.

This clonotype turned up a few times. The CDR3 sequence: CASSQEVRIYTQYF. DNA of the CDR3: TGCGCCAGCAGCCAGGAGGTTCGGATCTATACGCAGTATTTT. The chain carries TRBV4-1 and TRBJ2-3, with a possible D match to TRBD2 (5 bases). This CDR3 is built from 14 residues. CDR1 MGHRA and CDR2 YSYEKL come from the germline V gene. Trimming pared 3 bases from V and 7 bases from J, leaving 14 bases between.

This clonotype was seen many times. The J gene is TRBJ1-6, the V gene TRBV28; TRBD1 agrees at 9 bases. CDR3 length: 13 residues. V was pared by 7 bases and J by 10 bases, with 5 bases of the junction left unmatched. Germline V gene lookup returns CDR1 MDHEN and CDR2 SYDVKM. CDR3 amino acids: CASISGQGSPLHF. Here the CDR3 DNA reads TGTGCCAGCATTTCGGGACAGGGATCACCCCTCCACTTT.

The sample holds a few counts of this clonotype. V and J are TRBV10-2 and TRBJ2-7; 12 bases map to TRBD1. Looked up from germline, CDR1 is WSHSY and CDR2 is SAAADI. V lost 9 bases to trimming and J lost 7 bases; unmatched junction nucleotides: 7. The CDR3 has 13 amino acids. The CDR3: CASSGQGAPEQYF. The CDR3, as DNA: TGCGCCAGTTCGGGACAGGGGGCACCAGAGCAGTACTTC.

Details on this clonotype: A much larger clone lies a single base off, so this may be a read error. The CDR3 protein is CASSPGQGVTHEQYF. CDR3 nucleotide sequence: TGTGCCAGCTCACCGGGACAGGGGGTGACCCACGAGCAGTACTTC. This chain links TRBV18 with TRBJ2-7; 11 bases are a match to TRBD1. There are 15 residues in the CDR3. Trimming at V came to 3 bases and at J to 5 bases, leaving 6 bases not matched to a gene. Germline CDR1 is KGHSH and CDR2 is LQKENI.

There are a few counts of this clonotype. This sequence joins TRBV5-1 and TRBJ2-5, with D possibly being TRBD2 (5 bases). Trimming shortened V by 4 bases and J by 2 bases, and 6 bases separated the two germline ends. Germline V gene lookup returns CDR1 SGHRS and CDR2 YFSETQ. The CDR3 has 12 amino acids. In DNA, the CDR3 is TGCGCCAGCAGCGAGGGACAAGAGACCCAGTACTTC. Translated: CASSEGQETQYF.

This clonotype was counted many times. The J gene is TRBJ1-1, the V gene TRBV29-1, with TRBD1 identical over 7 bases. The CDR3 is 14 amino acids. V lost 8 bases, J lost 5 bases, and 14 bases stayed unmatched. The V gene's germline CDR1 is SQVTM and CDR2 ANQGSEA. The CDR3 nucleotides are TGCAGCCGCCCCTTTAGACAGGGCGGGACTGAAGCTTTCTTT. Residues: CSRPFRQGGTEAFF.

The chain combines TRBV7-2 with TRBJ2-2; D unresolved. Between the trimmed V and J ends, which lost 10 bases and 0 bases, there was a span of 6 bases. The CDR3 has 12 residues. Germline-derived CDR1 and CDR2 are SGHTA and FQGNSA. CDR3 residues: CATLANTGELFF. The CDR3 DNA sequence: TGTGCCACCCTGGCGAACACCGGGGAGCTGTTTTTT.

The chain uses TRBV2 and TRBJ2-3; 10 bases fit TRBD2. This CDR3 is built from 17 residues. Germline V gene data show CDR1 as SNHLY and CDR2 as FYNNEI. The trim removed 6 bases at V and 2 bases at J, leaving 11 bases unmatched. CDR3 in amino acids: CASRHHRSGGITDTQYF. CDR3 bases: TGTGCCAGCAGACACCACCGTAGCGGGGGGATCACAGATACGCAGTATTTT. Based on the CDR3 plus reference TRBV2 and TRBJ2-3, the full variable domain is EPEVTQTPSHQVTQMGQEVILRCVPISNHLYFYWYRQILGQKVEFLVSFYNNEISEKSEIFDDQFSVERPDGSNFTLKIRSTKLEDSAMYFCASRHHRSGGITDTQYFGPGTRLTVL.

CDR3 loop: CSVEDVGNTGELFF. The CDR3 nucleotides read TGCAGCGTTGAAGATGTCGGGAACACCGGGGAGCTGTTTTTT. The chain couples TRBV29-1 to TRBJ2-2, with no clear D. Trimming stripped 0 bases from V and 1 base from J, with 6 bases between. This CDR3 contains 14 residues. In germline, CDR1 is SQVTM, CDR2 ANQGSEA.

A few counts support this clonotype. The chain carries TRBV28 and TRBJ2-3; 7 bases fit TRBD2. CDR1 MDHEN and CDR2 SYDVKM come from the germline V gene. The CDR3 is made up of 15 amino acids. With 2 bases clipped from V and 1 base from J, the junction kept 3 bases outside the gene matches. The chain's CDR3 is CASSLVAGGTDTQYF. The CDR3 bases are TGTGCCAGCAGTTTAGTGGCGGGAGGCACAGATACGCAGTATTTT.

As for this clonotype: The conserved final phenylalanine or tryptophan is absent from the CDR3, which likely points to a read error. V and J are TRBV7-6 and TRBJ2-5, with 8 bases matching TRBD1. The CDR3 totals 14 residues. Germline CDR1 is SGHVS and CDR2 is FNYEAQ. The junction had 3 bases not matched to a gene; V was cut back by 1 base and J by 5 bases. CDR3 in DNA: TGTGCCAGCAGCTTAGAAAACAGGGGGGAGACCCAGTACTAC. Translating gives CASSLENRGETQYY.

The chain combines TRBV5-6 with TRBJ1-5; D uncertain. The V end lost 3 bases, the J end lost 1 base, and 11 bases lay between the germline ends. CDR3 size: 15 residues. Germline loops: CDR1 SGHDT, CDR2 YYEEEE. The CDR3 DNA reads TGTGCCAGCAGCTCTTTTGCGGGGAGCAATCAGCCCCAGCATTTT. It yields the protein CASSSFAGSNQPQHF. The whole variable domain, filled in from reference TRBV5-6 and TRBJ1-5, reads DAGVTQSPTHLIKTRGQQVTLRCSPKSGHDTVSWYQQALGQGPQFIFQYYEEEERQRGNFPDRFSGHQFPNYSSELNVNALLLGDSALYLCASSSFAGSNQPQHFGDGTRLSIL.

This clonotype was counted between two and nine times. This CDR3 reads CSVLTGTDETQYF. The CDR3, as DNA: TGCAGCGTCCTTACCGGGACAGACGAGACCCAGTACTTC. The gene calls are TRBV29-1 and TRBJ2-5, with 7 bases lining up with TRBD1. With 6 bases clipped from V and 5 bases from J, the junction kept 9 bases outside the gene matches. The CDR3 has 13 amino acids. Germline CDR1 SQVTM, CDR2 ANQGSEA.

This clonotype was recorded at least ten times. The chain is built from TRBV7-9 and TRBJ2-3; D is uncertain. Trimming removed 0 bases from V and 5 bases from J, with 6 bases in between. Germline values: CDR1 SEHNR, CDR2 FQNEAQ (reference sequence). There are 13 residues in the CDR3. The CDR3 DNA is TGTGCCAGCAGCTTAGCGCGTTTAGATACGCAGTATTTT. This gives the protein CASSLARLDTQYF.

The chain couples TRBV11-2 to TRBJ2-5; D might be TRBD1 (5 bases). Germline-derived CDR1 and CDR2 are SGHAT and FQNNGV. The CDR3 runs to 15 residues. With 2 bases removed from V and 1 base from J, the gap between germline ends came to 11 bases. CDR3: CASSLMTASQETQYF. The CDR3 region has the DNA TGTGCCAGCAGCTTAATGACAGCGAGCCAAGAGACCCAGTACTTC.

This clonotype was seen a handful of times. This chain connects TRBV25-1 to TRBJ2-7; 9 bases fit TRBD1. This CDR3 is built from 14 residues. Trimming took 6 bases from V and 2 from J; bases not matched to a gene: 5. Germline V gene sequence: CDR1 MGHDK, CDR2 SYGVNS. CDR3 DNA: TGTGCCAGCAGCGGACAGGGGCTTACCTACGAGCAGTACTTC. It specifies CASSGQGLTYEQYF.

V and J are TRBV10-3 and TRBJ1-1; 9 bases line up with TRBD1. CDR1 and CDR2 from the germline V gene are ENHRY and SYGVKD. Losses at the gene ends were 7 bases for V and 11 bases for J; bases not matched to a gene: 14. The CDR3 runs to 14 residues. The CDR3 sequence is CAINPGQGTQEAFF. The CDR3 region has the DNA TGTGCCATCAACCCGGGACAGGGAACCCAGGAGGCTTTCTTT.

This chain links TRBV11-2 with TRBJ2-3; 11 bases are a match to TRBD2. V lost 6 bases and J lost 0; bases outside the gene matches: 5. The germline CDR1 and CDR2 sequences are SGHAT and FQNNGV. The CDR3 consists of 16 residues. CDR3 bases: TGTGCCAGCAGGAGACTAGCGGGGCCTAGCACAGATACGCAGTATTTT. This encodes CASRRLAGPSTDTQYF.

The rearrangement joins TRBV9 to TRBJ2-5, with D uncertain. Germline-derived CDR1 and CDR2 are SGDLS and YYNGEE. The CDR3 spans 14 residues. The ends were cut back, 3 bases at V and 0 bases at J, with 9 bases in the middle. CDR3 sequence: CASSGRVNQETQYF. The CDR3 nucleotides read TGTGCCAGCAGCGGGAGAGTAAACCAAGAGACCCAGTACTTC.

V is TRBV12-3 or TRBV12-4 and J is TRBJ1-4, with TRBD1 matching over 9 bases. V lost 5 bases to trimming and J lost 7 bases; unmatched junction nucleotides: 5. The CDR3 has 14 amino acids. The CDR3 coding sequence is TGTGCCAGCAGTCCGGGACAGGGACTTGAAAAACTGTTTTTT. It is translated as CASSPGQGLEKLFF.